This TCR beta chain is from a study of blood T cells in healthy people across ages. The wider study: Capturing about one barcoded beta molecule per two T cells was achieved by template switching.

It was with a sample-barcoded 5' primer and a J-beta primer mix that a second PCR of roughly 7 to 12 cycles was run. TCRdb used MiXCR to reprocess the 5' RACE reads, holding one entry per CDR3 protein. The data show approximately 810,000 distinct CDR3 sequences, more than 25% seen once. The CDR3 is 15 residues long. Germline V lookup: CDR1 SGHDN, CDR2 FVKESK. Trimming cost V 4 bases and J 6 bases; bases outside gene matches: 8. There were at least 6 micrograms of total RNA extracted from every sample. The TCR originated in a woman over 75 in good health. The V gene is TRBV14, the J gene TRBJ2-1; 8 positions agree with TRBD2. The sequenced sample was blood. Here the CDR3 DNA reads TGTGCCAGCAGCCGCATGACCGGGACTAGCAATGAGCAGTTCTTC. It codes for CASSRMTGTSNEQFF.